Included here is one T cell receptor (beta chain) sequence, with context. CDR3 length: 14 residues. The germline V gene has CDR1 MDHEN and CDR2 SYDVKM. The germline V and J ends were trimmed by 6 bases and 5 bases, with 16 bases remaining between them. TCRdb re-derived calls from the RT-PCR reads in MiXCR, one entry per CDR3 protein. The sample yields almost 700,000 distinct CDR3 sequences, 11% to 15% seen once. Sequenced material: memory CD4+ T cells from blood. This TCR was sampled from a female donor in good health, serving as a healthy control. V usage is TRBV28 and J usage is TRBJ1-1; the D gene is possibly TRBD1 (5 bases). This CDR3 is CASRIRGGYTEAFF. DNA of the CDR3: TGTGCCAGCAGGATCCGCGGGGGATATACTGAAGCTTTCTTT. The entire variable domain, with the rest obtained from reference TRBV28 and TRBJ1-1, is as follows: DVKVTQSSRYLVKRTGEKVFLECVQDMDHENMFWYRQDPGLGLRLIYFSYDVKMKEKGDIPEGYSVSREKKERFSLILESASTNQTSMYLCASRIRGGYTEAFFGQGTRLTVV.